This TCR beta chain was identified in a study of blood T cell repertoires in COVID-19. The germline V gene has CDR1 KGHSY and CDR2 FQNENV. Trimming stripped 4 bases from V and 7 bases from J, with 17 bases between. This CDR3 contains 16 residues. Seattle-derived patients entered the study during active infection and were followed longitudinally. The authors' processing: Quantification of nucleated cells was approximated via reference gene primer amplification. Assay used: immunoSEQ multiplex PCR; TCRdb lists only in-frame clones, some missing. The D gene and trimming were derived from the DNA, and the V and J assignments and clone size from that table. The data contain about 160,000 clones, about 87% of them singletons.

The V call is TRBV16, the J call TRBJ1-6, with D uncertain. The sequencing input was peripheral blood. This clonotype was obtained from a woman aged 70-85 years with COVID-19, enrolled during active disease. CDR3 residues: CASSRNTGVVNSPLHF. In DNA form, the CDR3 reads TGTGCCAGCAGCCGAAATACGGGAGTAGTGAATTCACCCCTCCACTTT.